The rows below give T cell receptor beta chains drawn from one sample of a study of response to subunit inactivated influenza vaccine. Using its own MiXCR run on the RT-PCR reads, TCRdb lists one record per CDR3 protein. The repertoire holds about 570,000 distinct CDR3 sequences, with approximately 11% as singletons. This sample was shared with a second study, whose subject was T cells expressing NK-cell markers.

The sample was PBMCs from blood, taken on the day of vaccination. The receptors originated from a man between 45 and 60 years old who received an inactivated influenza vaccine. CDR3s include the opening cysteine and the closing phenylalanine or tryptophan. The D gene is left open where the match is weak. A clone size is listed for some rows: how often the clone was seen (once, few, many), or a class if it is expanded.

V gene	J gene	clone size	D gene	CDR3 protein	CDR3 DNA
TRBV3-1	TRBJ2-2	few	TRBD2	CASSQDSAGGATGELFF	TGTGCCAGCAGCCAAGATTCGGCGGGAGGAGCAACCGGGGAGCTGTTTTTT
TRBV12-3/TRBV12-4	TRBJ2-2	many	TRBD2	CASILTGGGKTGELFF	TGTGCCAGCATCCTCACTGGGGGGGGGAAGACCGGGGAGCTGTTTTTT
TRBV4-3	TRBJ2-1	-	-	CASSQDPATYNEQFF	TGCGCCAGCAGCCAAGATCCCGCCACCTACAATGAGCAGTTCTTC
TRBV6-1	TRBJ1-2	-	-	CASRTGRLEGYTF	TGTGCCAGCAGAACTGGGCGGCTGGAGGGCTACACCTTC
TRBV4-3	TRBJ2-1	-	-	CASSRGRGSNEQFF	TGCGCCAGCAGCCGAGGCAGGGGCAGCAATGAGCAGTTCTTC
TRBV6-5	TRBJ1-2	few	-	CASSYSESAYYGYTF	TGTGCCAGCAGTTACTCGGAGTCAGCTTACTATGGCTACACCTTC
TRBV28	TRBJ2-7	few	TRBD1	CASRSDVRGPHEQYF	TGTGCCAGCAGATCCGATGTGAGGGGGCCACACGAGCAGTACTTC
TRBV2	TRBJ1-6	few	-	CASRQTADSPLHF	TGTGCCAGCAGACAAACGGCCGATTCACCCCTCCACTTT
TRBV28	TRBJ1-1	-	-	CASEGYRQAQGEAFF	TGTGCCAGCGAAGGGTATAGGCAGGCCCAGGGTGAAGCTTTCTTT
TRBV5-1	TRBJ2-5	-	-	CASSGGGDWQETQYF	TGCGCCAGCAGCGGAGGGGGGGATTGGCAAGAGACCCAGTACTTC
TRBV12-3/TRBV12-4	TRBJ1-1	few	-	CASSFPTLNTEAFF	TGTGCCAGCAGTTTCCCCACATTGAACACTGAAGCTTTCTTT
TRBV5-1	TRBJ2-3	few	TRBD1	CASSLEPGTGTDTQYF	TGCGCCAGCAGCTTGGAGCCCGGGACAGGGACAGATACGCAGTATTTT
TRBV6-6	TRBJ1-6	few	-	CASRPPNSPLHF	TGTGCCAGCAGACCTCCGAATTCACCCCTCCACTTT
TRBV4-3	TRBJ2-7	many	-	CASSQAAGLKQYF	TGCGCCAGCAGCCAAGCCGCAGGGTTGAAGCAGTACTTC
TRBV20-1	TRBJ2-7	-	-	CSARYFSGDSTYEQYF	TGCAGTGCCCGCTACTTTTCGGGGGACAGCACCTACGAGCAGTACTTC
TRBV5-1	TRBJ1-4	many	-	CASSLGTSYEKLFF	TGCGCCAGCAGCCTCGGGACAAGCTATGAAAAACTGTTTTTT
TRBV6-2/TRBV6-3	TRBJ2-2	-	-	CASSYSKTTGELFF	TGTGCCAGCAGTTACTCCAAGACTACCGGGGAGCTGTTTTTT
TRBV7-3	TRBJ1-1	few	TRBD1	CASSNGQALSEAFF	TGTGCCAGCAGCAATGGACAGGCGTTGAGTGAAGCTTTCTTT
TRBV28	TRBJ2-5	few	-	CASSGVASRVQETQYF	TGTGCCAGCAGTGGGGTCGCTAGCAGGGTCCAAGAGACCCAGTACTTC
TRBV5-1	TRBJ2-5	few	TRBD2	CASSLNAGGSQETQYF	TGCGCCAGCAGTCTGAATGCGGGGGGTTCGCAAGAGACCCAGTACTTC
TRBV4-3	TRBJ2-2	-	TRBD2	CASSLGLADANTGELFF	TGCGCCAGCAGCTTGGGACTAGCGGACGCGAACACCGGGGAGCTGTTTTTT
TRBV21-1	TRBJ2-7	many	-	CASSEGQGIYEQYF	TGTGCCAGCAGTGAAGGACAGGGTATATACGAGCAGTACTTC
TRBV21-1	TRBJ2-2	few	-	CASSRRTSWFTGELFF	TGTGCCAGCAGCCGCCGGACTAGCTGGTTCACCGGGGAGCTGTTTTTT
TRBV7-2	TRBJ2-3	-	TRBD2	CASSGLAGVYTQYF	TGTGCCAGCTCGGGACTAGCGGGAGTATATACGCAGTATTTT
TRBV20-1	TRBJ1-6	-	TRBD1	CSAKMGQSYNSPLHF	TGCAGTGCTAAAATGGGACAGAGCTATAATTCACCCCTCCACTTT
TRBV20-1	TRBJ2-1	-	TRBD2	CSARESGRRANEQFF	TGCAGTGCTAGAGAGAGCGGGAGAAGGGCCAATGAGCAGTTCTTC
TRBV7-2	TRBJ2-1	-	-	CASSLATGMSEQFF	TGTGCCAGCAGCTTAGCTACAGGGATGAGTGAGCAGTTCTTC
TRBV12-3/TRBV12-4	TRBJ2-6	-	TRBD2	CASSSWEGRPGANVLTF	TGTGCCAGCAGCTCCTGGGAGGGGCGGCCTGGGGCCAACGTCCTGACTTTC
TRBV6-2/TRBV6-3	TRBJ2-4	-	TRBD1	CASRGQGDYSTKNIQYF	TGTGCCAGCAGAGGACAGGGGGATTATTCGACCAAAAACATTCAGTACTTC
TRBV9	TRBJ1-1	-	-	CASSGAAGKAEAFF	TGTGCCAGCAGCGGTGCCGCGGGGAAGGCTGAAGCTTTCTTT
TRBV4-3	TRBJ1-6	-	-	CASSQEAGRSSPLHF	TGCGCCAGCAGCCAAGAGGCAGGGCGGTCCTCACCCCTCCACTTT
TRBV7-9	TRBJ2-3	few	-	CASSLAQRTDTQYF	TGTGCCAGCAGCTTAGCGCAACGAACAGATACGCAGTATTTT
TRBV5-1	TRBJ2-1	many	TRBD2	CASSFWRTSSYNEQFF	TGCGCCAGCAGCTTTTGGCGGACTAGCTCCTACAATGAGCAGTTCTTC
TRBV5-4	TRBJ2-7	-	TRBD1	CASSLRRQGAEEQYF	TGTGCCAGCAGCTTACGCAGACAGGGAGCCGAAGAGCAGTACTTC
TRBV7-7	TRBJ2-1	few	TRBD2	CASSLTGLAGYNEQFF	TGTGCTAGCAGCTTAACCGGACTAGCTGGATACAATGAGCAGTTCTTC
TRBV7-2	TRBJ2-3	few	TRBD2	CASSFRGREGDTQYF	TGTGCCAGCAGCTTTAGGGGGCGGGAGGGAGATACGCAGTATTTT
TRBV5-1	TRBJ2-2	-	-	CASSLNGRTGELFF	TGCGCCAGCAGCTTGAACGGACGTACCGGGGAGCTGTTTTTT
TRBV9	TRBJ2-1	few	-	CASSVDGARRGDYNEQFF	TGTGCCAGCAGCGTAGATGGTGCGAGGCGGGGCGACTACAATGAGCAGTTCTTC
TRBV29-1	TRBJ2-3	few	-	CSARPDNTQYF	TGCAGCGCCAGACCCGATAATACGCAGTATTTT
TRBV28	TRBJ2-7	-	-	CASSSLLGAHEQYF	TGTGCCAGCAGTTCACTTCTAGGGGCGCACGAGCAGTACTTC
TRBV27	TRBJ2-1	-	TRBD2	CASSLSYSGRDEQFF	TGTGCCAGCAGTTTATCGTATAGCGGGAGGGATGAGCAGTTCTTC
TRBV4-3	TRBJ2-7	-	-	CASSQDQGARSSYEQYF	TGCGCCAGCAGCCAAGATCAAGGGGCTAGGAGCTCCTACGAGCAGTACTTC
TRBV4-3	TRBJ2-5	-	-	CASSQRGIAGGQETQYF	TGCGCCAGCAGCCAAAGGGGGATAGCGGGTGGCCAAGAGACCCAGTACTTC
TRBV3-1	TRBJ2-4	once	-	CASSQPILRGKNIQYF	TGTGCCAGCAGCCAACCCATATTGAGGGGAAAAAACATTCAGTACTTC